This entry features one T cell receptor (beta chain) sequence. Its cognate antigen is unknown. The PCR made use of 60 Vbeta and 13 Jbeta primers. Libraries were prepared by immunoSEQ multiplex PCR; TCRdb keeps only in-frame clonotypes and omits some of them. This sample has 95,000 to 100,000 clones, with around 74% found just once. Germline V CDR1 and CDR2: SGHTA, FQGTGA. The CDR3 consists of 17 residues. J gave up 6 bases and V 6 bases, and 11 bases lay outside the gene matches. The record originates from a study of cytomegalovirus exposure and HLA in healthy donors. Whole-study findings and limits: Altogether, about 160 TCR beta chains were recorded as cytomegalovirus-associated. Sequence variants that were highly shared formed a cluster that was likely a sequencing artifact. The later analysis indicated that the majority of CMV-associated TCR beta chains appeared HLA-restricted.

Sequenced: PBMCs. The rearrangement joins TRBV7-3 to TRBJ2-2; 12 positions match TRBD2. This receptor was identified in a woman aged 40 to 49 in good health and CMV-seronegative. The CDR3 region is CASSFRLAGAAAGELFF. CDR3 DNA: TGTGCCAGCAGTTTCCGACTAGCGGGAGCCGCGGCCGGGGAGCTGTTTTTT. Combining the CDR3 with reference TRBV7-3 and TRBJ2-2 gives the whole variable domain GAGVSQTPSNKVTEKGKYVELRCDPISGHTALYWYRQSLGQGPEFLIYFQGTGAADDSGLPNDRFFAVRPEGSVSTLKIQRTERGDSAVYLCASSFRLAGAAAGELFFGEGSRLTVL.